This T cell receptor beta chain was recorded in a study of blood T cell repertoires in COVID-19. Study background: From the United States, Italy and Spain came samples of acute and convalescent COVID-19. PBMCs, B-cell-depleted T cells, or T cells provided the cDNA or gDNA that made up the material.

The trim removed 2 bases at V and 3 bases at J, leaving 10 bases unmatched. The CDR3 covers 18 residues. Looked up from germline, CDR1 is WNHNN and CDR2 is SYGVQD (reference sequence). Source study methods: Estimates of nucleated cell counts were drawn from the amplification of reference gene primers. TCRdb's copy holds only in-frame clones and misses some; the assay was immunoSEQ multiplex PCR. From that table come the V and J calls and clone size; the DNA was used to work out D and trimming. In the table there are roughly 140,000 clones, more than 75% of which are singletons. Material for sequencing was peripheral blood. This sequence originates from a man aged 60 to 75 with acute or convalescent COVID-19. This chain connects TRBV10-1 to TRBJ2-3; 11 bases map to TRBD2. Written as DNA, the CDR3 is TGCGCCAGCAGTGAGGGGGTAGCGGGAGGGCCTGTTACAGATACGCAGTATTTT. Encoded protein: CASSEGVAGGPVTDTQYF.